The TCR beta chain under discussion was sequenced for a study of cytomegalovirus exposure and HLA in healthy donors. The study ran its PCR with 60 Vbeta and 13 Jbeta primers. Produced via immunoSEQ multiplex PCR; TCRdb's table is partial and in-frame only. The sample shows roughly 150,000 clones, about two thirds of them seen only once. Trimming cost V 10 bases and J 1 base; bases outside gene matches: 8. The germline CDR1 and CDR2 sequences are MNHEY and SMNVEV (reference sequence). This CDR3 is 14 amino acids long. Sequencing input: PBMCs. J is TRBJ2-7 and V is TRBV27; 9 bases match TRBD1. The sequence came from a man aged 35 to 55 in good health and CMV-seronegative. The CDR3 nucleotides read TGTGCCACTCGCGCCGGGACAGGGTCCTACGAGCAGTACTTC. Its translation is CATRAGTGSYEQYF.